The sequence of this TCR beta chain was determined in a study of T cell changes during pregnancy in multiple sclerosis. Germline V lookup: CDR1 SGHTA, CDR2 FQGTGA. The junction had 4 bases not matched to a gene; V was cut back by 2 bases and J by 0 bases. This CDR3 is 15 amino acids long. Some clones are missing from TCRdb's copy, which holds only in-frame ones; the method was immunoSEQ multiplex PCR. The profile covers around 40,000 clones, with 85% to 90% appearing a single time and approximately 0.61% taken by the ten largest. Sequencing was performed on CD4+ T cells from peripheral blood mononuclear cells, taken before pregnancy. The chain recombines TRBV7-3 with TRBJ2-7; 7 bases agree with TRBD2. The sequence was obtained from a female donor with multiple sclerosis, enrolled in a pregnancy study. CDR3: CASSLYGGTSYEQYF. The CDR3 region has the DNA TGTGCCAGCAGCTTATACGGGGGGACCTCCTACGAGCAGTACTTC.